This T cell receptor (beta chain) is from a study of blood T cell repertoires in COVID-19. Study as a whole: Both acute and convalescent COVID-19 samples were obtained from the United States, Italy and Spain. From T cells, B-cell-depleted T cells, or PBMCs came the material, which was cDNA or gDNA.

Assay used: immunoSEQ multiplex PCR; TCRdb lists only in-frame clones, some missing. Of some 230,000 clones listed, 70% to 90% are singletons. Germline V gene lookup returns CDR1 KGHSH and CDR2 LQKENI. Trimming pared 2 bases from V and 1 base from J, leaving 11 bases between. The CDR3 runs 15 residues. V gene TRBV18 combines with J gene TRBJ1-1, with D possibly TRBD1 on 6 matching bases. What was sequenced was peripheral blood. The source of this sequence is a man between 45 and 60 years old who had recovered from COVID-19. CDR3 bases: TGTGCCAGCTCACCATCCAGGACAGAGAACACTGAAGCTTTCTTT. Translation gives CASSPSRTENTEAFF.